This T cell receptor (beta chain) was documented in a study of read filtering for tumor transcriptome and immune sequencing. Across the whole study: DNase treatment preceded whole-transcriptome library preparation. IR-seq gave about 4.05 to 11 million TCR reads per sample; RNA-seq gave about 80 to 1,300.

The length of the CDR3 is 18 residues. Trimming took 6 bases from V and 2 from J, leaving 25 bases between them. CDR1 is SGHAT and CDR2 is FQNNGV in the germline V gene. Molecular barcoded adaptors covering alpha/delta and beta/gamma chains were used on around 400 ng RNA. TCRdb re-called the reads with MiXCR, one entry per CDR3 protein. This table holds about 90,000 distinct CDR3 sequences, about 12% found once. Sequencing was carried out using a population of CD138-negative cells sorted from bone marrow. The V call is TRBV11-2, the J call TRBJ2-5, with D uncertain. This clonotype originated in a donor at least 40 years old with multiple myeloma. The CDR3: CASRPHNLEGRRQETQYF. DNA of the CDR3: TGTGCCAGCAGACCACACAACTTAGAAGGAAGGCGGCAAGAGACCCAGTACTTC.